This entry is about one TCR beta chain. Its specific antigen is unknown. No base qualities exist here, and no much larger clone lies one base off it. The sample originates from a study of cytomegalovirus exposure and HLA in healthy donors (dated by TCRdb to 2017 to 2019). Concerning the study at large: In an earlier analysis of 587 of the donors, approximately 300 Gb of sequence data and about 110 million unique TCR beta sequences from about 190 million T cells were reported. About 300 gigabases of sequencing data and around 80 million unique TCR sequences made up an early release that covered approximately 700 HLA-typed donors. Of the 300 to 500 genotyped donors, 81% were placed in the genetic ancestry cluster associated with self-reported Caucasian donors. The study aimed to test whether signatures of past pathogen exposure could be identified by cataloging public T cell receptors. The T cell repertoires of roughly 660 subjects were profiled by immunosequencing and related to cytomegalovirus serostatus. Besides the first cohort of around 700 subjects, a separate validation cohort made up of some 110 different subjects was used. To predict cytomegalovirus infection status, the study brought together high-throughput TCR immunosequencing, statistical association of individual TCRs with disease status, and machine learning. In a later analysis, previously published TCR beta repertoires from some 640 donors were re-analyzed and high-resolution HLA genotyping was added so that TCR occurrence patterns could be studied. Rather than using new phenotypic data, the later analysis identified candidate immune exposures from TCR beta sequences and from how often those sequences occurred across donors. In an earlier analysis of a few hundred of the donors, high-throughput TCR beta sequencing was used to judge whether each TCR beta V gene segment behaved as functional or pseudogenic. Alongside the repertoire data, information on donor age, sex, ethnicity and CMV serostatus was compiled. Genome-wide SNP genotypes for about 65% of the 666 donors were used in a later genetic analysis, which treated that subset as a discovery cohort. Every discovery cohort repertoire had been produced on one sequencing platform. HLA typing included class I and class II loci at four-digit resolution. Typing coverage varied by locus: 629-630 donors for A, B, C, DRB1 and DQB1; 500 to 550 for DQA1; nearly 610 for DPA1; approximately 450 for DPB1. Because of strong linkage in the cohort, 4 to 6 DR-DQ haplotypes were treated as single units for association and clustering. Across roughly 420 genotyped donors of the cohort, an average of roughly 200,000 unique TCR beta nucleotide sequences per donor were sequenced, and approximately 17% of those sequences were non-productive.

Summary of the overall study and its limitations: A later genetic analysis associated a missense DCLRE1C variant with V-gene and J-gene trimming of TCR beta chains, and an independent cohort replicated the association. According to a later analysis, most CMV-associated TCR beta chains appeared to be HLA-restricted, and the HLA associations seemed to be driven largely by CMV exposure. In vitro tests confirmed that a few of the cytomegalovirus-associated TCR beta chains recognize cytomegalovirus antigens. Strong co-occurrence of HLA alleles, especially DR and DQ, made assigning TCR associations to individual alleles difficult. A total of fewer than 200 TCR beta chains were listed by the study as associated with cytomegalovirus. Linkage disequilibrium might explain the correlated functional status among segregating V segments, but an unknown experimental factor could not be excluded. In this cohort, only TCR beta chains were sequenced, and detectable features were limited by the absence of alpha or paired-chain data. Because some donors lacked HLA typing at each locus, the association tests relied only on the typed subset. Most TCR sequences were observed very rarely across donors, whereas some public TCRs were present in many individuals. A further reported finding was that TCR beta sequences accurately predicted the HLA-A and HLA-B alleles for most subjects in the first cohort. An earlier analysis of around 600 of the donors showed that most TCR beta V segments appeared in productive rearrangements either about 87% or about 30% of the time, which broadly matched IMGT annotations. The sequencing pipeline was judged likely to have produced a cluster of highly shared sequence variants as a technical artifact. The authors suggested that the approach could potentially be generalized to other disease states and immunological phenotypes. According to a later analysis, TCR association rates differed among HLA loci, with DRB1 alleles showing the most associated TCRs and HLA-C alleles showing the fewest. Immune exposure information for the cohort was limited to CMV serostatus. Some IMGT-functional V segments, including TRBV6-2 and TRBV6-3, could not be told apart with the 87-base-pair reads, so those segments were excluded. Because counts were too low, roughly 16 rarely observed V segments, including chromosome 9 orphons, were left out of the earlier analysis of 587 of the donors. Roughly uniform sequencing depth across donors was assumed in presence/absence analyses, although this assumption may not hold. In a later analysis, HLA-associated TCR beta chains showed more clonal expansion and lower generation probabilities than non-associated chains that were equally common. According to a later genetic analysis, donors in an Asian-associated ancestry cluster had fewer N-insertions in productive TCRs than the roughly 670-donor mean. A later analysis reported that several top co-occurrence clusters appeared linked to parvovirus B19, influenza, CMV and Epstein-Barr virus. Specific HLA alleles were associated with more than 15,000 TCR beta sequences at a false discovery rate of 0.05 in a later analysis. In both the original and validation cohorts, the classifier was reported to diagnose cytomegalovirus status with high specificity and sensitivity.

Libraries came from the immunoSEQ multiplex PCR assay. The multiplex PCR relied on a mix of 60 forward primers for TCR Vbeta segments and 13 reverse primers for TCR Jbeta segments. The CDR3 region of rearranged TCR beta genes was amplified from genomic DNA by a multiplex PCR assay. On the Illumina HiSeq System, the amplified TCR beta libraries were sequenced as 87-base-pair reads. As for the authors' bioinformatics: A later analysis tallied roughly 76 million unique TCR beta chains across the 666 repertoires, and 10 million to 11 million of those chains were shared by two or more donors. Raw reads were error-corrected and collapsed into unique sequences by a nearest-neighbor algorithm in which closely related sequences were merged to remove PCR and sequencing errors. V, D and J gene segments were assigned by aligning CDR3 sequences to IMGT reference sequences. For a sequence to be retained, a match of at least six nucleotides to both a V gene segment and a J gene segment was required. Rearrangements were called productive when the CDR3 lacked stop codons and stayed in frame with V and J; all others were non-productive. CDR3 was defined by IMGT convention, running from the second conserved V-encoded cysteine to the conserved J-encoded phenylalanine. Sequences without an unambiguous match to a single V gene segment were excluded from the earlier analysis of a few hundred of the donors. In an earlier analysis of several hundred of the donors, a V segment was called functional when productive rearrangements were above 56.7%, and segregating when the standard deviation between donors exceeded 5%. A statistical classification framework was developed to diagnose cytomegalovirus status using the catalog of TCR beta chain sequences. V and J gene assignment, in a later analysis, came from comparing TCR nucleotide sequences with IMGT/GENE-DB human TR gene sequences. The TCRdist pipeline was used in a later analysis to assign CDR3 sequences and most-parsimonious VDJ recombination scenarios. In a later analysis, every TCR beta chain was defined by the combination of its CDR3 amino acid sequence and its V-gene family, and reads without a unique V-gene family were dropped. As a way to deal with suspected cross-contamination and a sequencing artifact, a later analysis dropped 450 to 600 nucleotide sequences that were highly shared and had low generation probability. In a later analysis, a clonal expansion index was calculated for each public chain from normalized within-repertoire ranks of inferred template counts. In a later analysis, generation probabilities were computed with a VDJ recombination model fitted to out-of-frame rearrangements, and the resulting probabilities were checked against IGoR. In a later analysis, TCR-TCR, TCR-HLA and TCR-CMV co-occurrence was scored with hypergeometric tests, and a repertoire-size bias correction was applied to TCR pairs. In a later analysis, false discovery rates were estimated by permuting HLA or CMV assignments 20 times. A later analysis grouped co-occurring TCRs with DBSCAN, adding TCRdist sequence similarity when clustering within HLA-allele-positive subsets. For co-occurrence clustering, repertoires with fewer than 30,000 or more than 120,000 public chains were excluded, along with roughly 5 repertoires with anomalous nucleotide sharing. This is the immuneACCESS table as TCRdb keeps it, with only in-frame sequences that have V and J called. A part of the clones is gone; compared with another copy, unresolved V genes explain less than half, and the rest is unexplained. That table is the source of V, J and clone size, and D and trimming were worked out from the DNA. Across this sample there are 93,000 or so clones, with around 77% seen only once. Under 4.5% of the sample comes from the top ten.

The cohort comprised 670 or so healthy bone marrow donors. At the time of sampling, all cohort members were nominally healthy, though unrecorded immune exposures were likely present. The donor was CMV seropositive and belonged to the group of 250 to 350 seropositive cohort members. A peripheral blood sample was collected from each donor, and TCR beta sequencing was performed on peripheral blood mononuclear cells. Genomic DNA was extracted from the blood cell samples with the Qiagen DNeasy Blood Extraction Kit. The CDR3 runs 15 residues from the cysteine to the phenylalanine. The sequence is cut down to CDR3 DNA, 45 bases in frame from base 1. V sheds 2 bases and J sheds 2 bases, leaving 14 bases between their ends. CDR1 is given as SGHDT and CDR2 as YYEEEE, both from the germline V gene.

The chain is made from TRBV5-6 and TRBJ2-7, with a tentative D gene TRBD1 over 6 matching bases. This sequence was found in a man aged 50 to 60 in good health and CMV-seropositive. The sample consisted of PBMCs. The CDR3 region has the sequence CASSLGAGDTYEQYF. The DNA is TGTGCCAGCAGCTTAGGCGCAGGGGACACCTACGAGCAGTACTTC.